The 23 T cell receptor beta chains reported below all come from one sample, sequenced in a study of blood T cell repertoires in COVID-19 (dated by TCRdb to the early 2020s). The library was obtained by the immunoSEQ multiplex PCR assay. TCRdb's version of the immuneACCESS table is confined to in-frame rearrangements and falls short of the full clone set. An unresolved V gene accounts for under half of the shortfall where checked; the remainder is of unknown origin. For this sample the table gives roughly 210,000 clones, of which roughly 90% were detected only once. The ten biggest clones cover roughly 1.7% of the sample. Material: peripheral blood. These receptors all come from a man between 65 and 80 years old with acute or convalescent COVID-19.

The CDR3 loop reads CASSTGTPIEQYF. In DNA, the CDR3 is TGTGCCAGCTCGACCGGGACTCCCATCGAGCAGTACTTC. V usage is TRBV19 and J usage is TRBJ2-7, with D possibly being TRBD2 (6 bases). Germline V CDR1 and CDR2: LNHDA, SQIVND (reference sequence). V was shortened by 9 bases and J by 6 bases, with 18 bases between the two germline ends. This CDR3 is built from 13 residues.

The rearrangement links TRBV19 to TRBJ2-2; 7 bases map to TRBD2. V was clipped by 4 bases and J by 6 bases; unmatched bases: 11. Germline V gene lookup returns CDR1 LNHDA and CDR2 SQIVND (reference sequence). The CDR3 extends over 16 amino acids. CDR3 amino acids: CASSRSSGGLSGELFF. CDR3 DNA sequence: TGTGCCAGTAGTAGATCTAGCGGAGGGTTATCCGGGGAGCTGTTTTTT.

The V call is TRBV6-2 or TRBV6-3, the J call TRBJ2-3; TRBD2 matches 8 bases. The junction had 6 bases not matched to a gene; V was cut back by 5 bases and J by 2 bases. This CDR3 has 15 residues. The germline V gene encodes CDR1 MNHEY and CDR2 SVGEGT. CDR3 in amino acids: CASSSGLASTDTQYF. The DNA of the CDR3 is TGTGCCAGCAGTAGCGGACTAGCTTCCACAGATACGCAGTATTTT.

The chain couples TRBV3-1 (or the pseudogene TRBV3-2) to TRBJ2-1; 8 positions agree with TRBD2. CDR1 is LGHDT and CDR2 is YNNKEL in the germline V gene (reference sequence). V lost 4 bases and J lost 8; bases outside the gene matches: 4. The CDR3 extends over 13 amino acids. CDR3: CASSLHGRDEQFF. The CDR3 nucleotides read TGTGCCAGCAGCCTACACGGGAGGGATGAGCAGTTCTTC.

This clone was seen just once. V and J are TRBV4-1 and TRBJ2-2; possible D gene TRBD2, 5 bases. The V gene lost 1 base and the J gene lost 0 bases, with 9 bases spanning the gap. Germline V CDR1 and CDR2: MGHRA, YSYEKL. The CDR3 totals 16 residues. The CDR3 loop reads CASSQVTTANTGELFF. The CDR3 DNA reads TGCGCCAGCAGCCAAGTGACTACCGCGAACACCGGGGAGCTGTTTTTT.

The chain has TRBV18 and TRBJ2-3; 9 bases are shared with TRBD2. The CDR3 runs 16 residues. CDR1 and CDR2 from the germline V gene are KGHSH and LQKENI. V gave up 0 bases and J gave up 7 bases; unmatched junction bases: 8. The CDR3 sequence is CASSPPGSGSPHTQYF. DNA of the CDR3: TGTGCCAGCTCACCACCAGGTAGCGGGAGCCCCCATACGCAGTATTTT.

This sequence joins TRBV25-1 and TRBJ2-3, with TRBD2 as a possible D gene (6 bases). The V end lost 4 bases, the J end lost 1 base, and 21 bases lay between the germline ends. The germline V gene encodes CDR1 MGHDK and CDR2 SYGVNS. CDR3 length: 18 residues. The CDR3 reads CASSGYGGVSRGTDTQYF. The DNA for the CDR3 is TGTGCCAGCAGTGGATATGGCGGGGTCTCTCGGGGCACAGATACGCAGTATTTT.

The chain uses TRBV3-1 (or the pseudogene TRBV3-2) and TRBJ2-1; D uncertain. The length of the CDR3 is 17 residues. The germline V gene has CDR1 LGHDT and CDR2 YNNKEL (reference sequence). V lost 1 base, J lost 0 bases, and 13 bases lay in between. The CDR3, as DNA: TGTGCCAGCAGCCAAGGGAGCTCATTCCACTCCTACAATGAGCAGTTCTTC. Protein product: CASSQGSSFHSYNEQFF.

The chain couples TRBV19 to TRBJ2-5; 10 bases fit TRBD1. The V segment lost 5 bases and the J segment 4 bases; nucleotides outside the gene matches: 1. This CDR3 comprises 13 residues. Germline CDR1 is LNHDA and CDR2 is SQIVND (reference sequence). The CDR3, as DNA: TGTGCCAGTAGTGGGACAGGGGTAGAGACCCAGTACTTC. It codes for CASSGTGVETQYF.

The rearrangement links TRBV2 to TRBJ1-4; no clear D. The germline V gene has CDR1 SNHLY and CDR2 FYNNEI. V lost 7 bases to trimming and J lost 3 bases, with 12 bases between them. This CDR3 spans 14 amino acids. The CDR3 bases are TGTGCCAGCAATCCCCTGACATCTAATGAAAAACTGTTTTTT. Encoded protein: CASNPLTSNEKLFF.

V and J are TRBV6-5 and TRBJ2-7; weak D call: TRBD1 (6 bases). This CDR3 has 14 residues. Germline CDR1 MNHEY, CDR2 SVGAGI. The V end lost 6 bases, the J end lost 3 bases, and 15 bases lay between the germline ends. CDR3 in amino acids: CASSRTTGYYEQYF. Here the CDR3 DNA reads TGTGCCAGCAGCCGCACGACAGGTTACTACGAGCAGTACTTC.

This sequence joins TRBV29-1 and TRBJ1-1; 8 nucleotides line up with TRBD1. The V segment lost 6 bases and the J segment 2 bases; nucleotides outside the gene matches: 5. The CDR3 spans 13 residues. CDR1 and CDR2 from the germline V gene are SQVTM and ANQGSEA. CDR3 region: CSVTGTGNTEAFF. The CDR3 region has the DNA TGCAGCGTGACCGGGACAGGCAACACTGAAGCTTTCTTT.

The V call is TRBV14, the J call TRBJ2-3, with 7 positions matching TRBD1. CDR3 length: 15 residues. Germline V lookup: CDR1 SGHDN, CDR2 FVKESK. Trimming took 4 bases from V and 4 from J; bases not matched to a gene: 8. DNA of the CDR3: TGTGCCAGCAGCCCCGACAGGGTGATCGCAGATACGCAGTATTTT. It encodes CASSPDRVIADTQYF.

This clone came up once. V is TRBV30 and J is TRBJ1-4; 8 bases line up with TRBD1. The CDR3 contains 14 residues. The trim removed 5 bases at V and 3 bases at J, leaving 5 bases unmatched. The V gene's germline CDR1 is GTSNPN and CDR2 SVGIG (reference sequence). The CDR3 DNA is TGTGCCTGGGCCCGGACAGGGCCTAATGAAAAACTGTTTTTT. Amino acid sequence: CAWARTGPNEKLFF.

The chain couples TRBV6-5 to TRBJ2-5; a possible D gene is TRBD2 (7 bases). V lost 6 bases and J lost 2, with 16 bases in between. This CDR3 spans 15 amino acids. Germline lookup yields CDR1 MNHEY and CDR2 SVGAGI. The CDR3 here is CASRGGALRQETQYF. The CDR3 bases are TGTGCCAGCAGGGGGGGGGCGCTTCGGCAAGAGACCCAGTACTTC.

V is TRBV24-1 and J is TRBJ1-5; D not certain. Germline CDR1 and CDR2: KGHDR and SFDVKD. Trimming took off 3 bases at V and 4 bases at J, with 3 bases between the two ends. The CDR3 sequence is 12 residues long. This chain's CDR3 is CATSDPNQPQHF. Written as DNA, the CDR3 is TGTGCCACCAGTGATCCAAATCAGCCCCAGCATTTT.

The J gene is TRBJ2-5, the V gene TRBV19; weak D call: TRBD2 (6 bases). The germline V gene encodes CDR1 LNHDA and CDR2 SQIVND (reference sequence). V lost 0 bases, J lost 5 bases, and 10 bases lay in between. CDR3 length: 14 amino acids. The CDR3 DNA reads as TGTGCCAGTAGTATAGATGGGGAGGAGGAGACCCAGTACTTC. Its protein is CASSIDGEEETQYF.

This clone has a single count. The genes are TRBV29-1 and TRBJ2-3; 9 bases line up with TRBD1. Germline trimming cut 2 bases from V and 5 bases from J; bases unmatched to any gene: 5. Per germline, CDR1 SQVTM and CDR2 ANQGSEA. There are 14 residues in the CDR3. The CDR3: CSVEHRGLGDTQYF. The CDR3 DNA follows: TGCAGCGTTGAACACAGGGGGCTGGGAGATACGCAGTATTTT.

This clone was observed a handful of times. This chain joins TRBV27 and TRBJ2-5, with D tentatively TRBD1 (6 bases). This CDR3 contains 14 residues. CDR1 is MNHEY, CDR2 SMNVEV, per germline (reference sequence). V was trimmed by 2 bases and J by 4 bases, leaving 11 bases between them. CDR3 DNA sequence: TGTGCCAGCAGTTTACCGGGACAACTAGAGACCCAGTACTTC. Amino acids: CASSLPGQLETQYF.

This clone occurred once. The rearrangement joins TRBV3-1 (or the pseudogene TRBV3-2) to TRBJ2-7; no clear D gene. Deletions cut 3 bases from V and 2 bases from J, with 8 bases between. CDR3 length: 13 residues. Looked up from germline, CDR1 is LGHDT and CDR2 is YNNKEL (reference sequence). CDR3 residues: CASSHGQTYEQYF. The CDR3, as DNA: TGTGCCAGCAGCCATGGGCAAACCTACGAGCAGTACTTC.

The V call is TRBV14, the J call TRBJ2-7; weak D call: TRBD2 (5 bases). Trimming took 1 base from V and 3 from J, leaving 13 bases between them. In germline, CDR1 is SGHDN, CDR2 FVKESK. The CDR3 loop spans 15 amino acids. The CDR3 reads CASSQARGWVYEQYF. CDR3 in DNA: TGTGCCAGCAGCCAAGCGAGAGGGTGGGTCTACGAGCAGTACTTC.

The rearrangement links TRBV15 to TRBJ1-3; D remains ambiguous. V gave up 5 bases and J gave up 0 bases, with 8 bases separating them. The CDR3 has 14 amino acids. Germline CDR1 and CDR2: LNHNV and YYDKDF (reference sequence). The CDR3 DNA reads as TGTGCCACCAGCCGCGGCAGCTCTGGAAACACCATATATTTT. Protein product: CATSRGSSGNTIYF. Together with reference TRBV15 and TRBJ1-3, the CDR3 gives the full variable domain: DAMVIQNPRYQVTQFGKPVTLSCSQTLNHNVMYWYQQKSSQAPKLLFHYYDKDFNNEADTPDNFQSRRPNTSFCFLDIRSPGLGDTAMYLCATSRGSSGNTIYFGEGSWLTVV.

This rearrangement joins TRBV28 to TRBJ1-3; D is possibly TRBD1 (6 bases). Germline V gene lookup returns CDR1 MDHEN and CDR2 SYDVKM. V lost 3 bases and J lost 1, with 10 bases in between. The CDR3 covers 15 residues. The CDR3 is CASSLGGASGNTIYF. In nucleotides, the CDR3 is TGTGCCAGCAGTTTGGGGGGGGCATCTGGAAACACCATATATTTT.